The present T cell receptor (beta chain) was sequenced within a study of blood T cell repertoires in COVID-19. Study-level information: Some COVID-19 samples were acute and others convalescent; all came from the United States, Italy and Spain. In each case, the material was cDNA or gDNA derived from T cells, B-cell-depleted T cells, or PBMCs.

Per the germline V gene, CDR1 is LGHNA and CDR2 is YSLEER. The trim removed 4 bases at V and 9 bases at J, leaving 12 bases unmatched. The CDR3 contains 16 residues. Under the authors' procedure: From reference gene primer amplification, estimates of nucleated cell counts were derived. Sequenced by immunoSEQ multiplex PCR; TCRdb stores in-frame clones only, minus some. V and J calls and clone size follow that table, whereas D and trimming were derived from the DNA. Of over 55,000 clones detected, about 90% appear once; the ten largest clones hold 7% to 10%. This TCR was recovered from a man in his fifties or sixties with active COVID-19. The rearrangement joins TRBV4-3 to TRBJ1-6, with TRBD1 identical over 7 bases. The sequencing input was peripheral blood. CDR3 sequence: CASSPRGGQSSSPLHF. CDR3 sequence (DNA): TGCGCCAGCAGCCCTCGGGGGGGACAGTCTAGTTCACCCCTCCACTTT.